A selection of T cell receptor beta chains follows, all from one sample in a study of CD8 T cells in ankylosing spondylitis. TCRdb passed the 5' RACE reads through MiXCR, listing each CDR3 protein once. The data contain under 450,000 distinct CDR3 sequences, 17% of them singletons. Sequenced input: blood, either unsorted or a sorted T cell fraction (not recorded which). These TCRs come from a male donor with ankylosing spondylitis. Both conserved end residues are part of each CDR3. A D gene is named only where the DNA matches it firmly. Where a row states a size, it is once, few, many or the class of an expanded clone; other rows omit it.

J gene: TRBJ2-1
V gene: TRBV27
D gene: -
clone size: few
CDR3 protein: CASSLNGLLRVF
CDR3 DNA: TGTGCCAGCAGTTTAAACGGACTCCTTCGGGTCTTC

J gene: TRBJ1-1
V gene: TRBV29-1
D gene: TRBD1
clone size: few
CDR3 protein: CSVEGQGPYTEAFF
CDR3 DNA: TGCAGCGTTGAGGGACAGGGCCCGTACACTGAAGCTTTCTTT

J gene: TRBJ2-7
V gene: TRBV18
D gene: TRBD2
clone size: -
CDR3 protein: CASSPFGLAGEYEQYF
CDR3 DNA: TGTGCCAGCTCCCCGTTCGGACTAGCGGGAGAGTACGAGCAGTACTTC

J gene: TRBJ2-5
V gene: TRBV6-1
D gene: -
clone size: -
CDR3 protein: CASSEIMRASRGTRETQYF
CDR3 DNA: TGTGCCAGCAGTGAAATTATGAGGGCTAGTAGGGGGACGAGGGAGACCCAGTACTTC

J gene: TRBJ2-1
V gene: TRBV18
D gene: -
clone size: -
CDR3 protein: CASSQGPQGEQFF
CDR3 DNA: TGTGCCAGCTCACAAGGGCCCCAGGGGGAGCAGTTCTTC

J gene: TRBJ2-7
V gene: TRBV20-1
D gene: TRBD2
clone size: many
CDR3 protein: CSASGRGHSYEQYF
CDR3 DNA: TGCAGTGCTAGCGGGAGGGGACACTCCTACGAGCAGTACTTC

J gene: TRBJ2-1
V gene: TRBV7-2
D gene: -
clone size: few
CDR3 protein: CASSLPNRAQYEQFF
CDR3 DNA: TGTGCCAGCAGCTTACCCAACAGGGCCCAGTATGAGCAGTTCTTC

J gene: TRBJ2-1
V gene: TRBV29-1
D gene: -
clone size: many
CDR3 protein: CSVEGAGKVYNEQFF
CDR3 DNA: TGCAGCGTTGAAGGGGCGGGGAAGGTCTACAATGAGCAGTTCTTC

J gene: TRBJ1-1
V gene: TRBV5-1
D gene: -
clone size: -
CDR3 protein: CASSLEGNAEAFF
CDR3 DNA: TGCGCCAGCAGCTTGGAGGGCAACGCTGAAGCTTTCTTT

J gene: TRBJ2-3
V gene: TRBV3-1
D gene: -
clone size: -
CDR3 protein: CASSPRGLDTQYF
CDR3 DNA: TGTGCCAGCAGCCCGCGGGGGCTAGATACGCAGTATTTT

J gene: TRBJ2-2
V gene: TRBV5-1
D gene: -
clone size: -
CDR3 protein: CASSSLGGGTGELFF
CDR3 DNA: TGCGCCAGCAGCTCCCTCGGGGGTGGCACCGGGGAGCTGTTTTTT

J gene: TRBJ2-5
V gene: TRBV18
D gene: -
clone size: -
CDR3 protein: CASSPLTGQGETQYF
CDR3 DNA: TGTGCCAGCTCACCTCTCACAGGGCAGGGAGAGACCCAGTACTTC

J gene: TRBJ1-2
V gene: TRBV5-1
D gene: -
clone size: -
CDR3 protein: CASSSPLGDGYTF
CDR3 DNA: TGCGCCAGCAGCTCCCCGTTGGGAGATGGCTACACCTTC

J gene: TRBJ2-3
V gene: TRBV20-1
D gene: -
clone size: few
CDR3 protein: CSARDRVRPTDTQYF
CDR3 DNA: TGCAGTGCTAGAGATCGGGTGCGGCCCACAGATACGCAGTATTTT

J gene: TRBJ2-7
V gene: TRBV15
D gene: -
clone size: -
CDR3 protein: CATSRGQEYEQYF
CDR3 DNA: TGTGCCACCAGCAGAGGTCAGGAGTACGAGCAGTACTTC

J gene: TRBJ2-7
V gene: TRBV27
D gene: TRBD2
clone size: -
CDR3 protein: CASRRIAGGPWEQYF
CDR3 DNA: TGTGCCAGCAGGCGTATAGCGGGAGGGCCATGGGAGCAGTACTTC

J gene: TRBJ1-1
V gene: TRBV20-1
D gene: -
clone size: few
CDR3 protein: CSAGKTGRTEAFF
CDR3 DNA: TGCAGTGCTGGAAAGACAGGTCGAACTGAAGCTTTCTTT

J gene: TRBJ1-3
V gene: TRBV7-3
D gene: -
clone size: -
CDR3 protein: CASSLGLGSGNTIYF
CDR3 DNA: TGTGCCAGCAGCCTAGGGCTCGGCTCTGGAAACACCATATATTTT

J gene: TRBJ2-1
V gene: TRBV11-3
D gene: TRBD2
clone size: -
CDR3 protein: CASRGEGEQFF
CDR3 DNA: TGTGCCAGCAGAGGGGAGGGTGAGCAGTTCTTC

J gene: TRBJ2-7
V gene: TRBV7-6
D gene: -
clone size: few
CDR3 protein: CASSPTGLLTYEQYF
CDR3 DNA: TGTGCCAGCAGCCCCACGGGACTCTTGACCTACGAGCAGTACTTC

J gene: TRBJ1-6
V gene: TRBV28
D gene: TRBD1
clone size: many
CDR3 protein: CASSPLTGDNSPLHF
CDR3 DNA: TGTGCCAGCAGTCCGTTGACAGGGGATAATTCACCCCTCCACTTT

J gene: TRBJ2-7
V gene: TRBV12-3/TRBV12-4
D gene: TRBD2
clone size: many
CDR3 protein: CASSGGLAGMNEQYF
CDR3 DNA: TGTGCCAGCAGTGGGGGACTAGCGGGAATGAACGAGCAGTACTTC

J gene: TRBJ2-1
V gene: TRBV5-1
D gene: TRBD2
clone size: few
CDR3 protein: CASSFIAGGPGEQFF
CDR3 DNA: TGCGCCAGCAGCTTTATAGCGGGAGGGCCGGGTGAGCAGTTCTTC

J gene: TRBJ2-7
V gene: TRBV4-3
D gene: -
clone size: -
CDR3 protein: CASSQGPIAYEQYF
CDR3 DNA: TGCGCCAGCAGCCAAGGTCCGATCGCCTACGAGCAGTACTTC

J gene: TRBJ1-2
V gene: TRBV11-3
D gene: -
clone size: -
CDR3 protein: CASSSEISGGGYTF
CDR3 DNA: TGTGCCAGCAGCTCGGAAATATCCGGAGGTGGCTACACCTTC

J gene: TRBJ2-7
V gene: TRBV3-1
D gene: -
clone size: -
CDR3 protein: CASSQDGWRVYEQYF
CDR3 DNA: TGTGCCAGCAGCCAAGATGGTTGGAGGGTCTACGAGCAGTACTTC

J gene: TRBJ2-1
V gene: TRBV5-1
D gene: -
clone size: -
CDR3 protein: CASSLVFDTYNEQFF
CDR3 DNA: TGCGCCAGCAGCTTGGTCTTCGACACCTACAATGAGCAGTTCTTC

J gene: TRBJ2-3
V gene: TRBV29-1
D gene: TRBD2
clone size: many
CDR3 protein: CSVARGTSGDTQYF
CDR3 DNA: TGCAGCGTAGCCCGCGGGACTAGCGGCGATACGCAGTATTTT

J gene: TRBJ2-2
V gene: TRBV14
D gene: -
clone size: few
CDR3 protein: CASSQVGRDFAGELFF
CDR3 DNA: TGTGCCAGCAGCCAAGTAGGAAGGGACTTCGCCGGGGAGCTGTTTTTT

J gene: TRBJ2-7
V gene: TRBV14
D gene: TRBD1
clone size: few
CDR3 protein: CASRQAGTGVYEQYF
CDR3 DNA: TGTGCCAGCAGGCAGGCGGGGACAGGAGTTTACGAGCAGTACTTC

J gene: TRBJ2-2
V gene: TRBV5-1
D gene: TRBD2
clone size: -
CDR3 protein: CASSGSGGPTGELFF
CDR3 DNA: TGCGCCAGCAGCGGGTCGGGGGGGCCGACCGGGGAGCTGTTTTTT

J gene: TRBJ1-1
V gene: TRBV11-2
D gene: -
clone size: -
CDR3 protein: CATPLSKRISLSQNTEAFF
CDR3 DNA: TGTGCCACCCCTCTCTCGAAAAGAATATCGTTGTCGCAGAACACTGAAGCTTTCTTT

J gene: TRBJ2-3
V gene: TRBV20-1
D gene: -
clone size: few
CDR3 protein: CSATLADTQYF
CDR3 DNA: TGCAGCGCTACCCTAGCGGATACGCAGTATTTT

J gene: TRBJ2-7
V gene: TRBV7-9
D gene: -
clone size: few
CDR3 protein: CASSFRETSYEQYF
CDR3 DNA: TGTGCCAGCAGCTTCAGAGAGACCTCCTACGAGCAGTACTTC

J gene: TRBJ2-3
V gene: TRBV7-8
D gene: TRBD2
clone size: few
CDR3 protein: CASSIRLAGGPTDTQYF
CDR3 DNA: TGTGCCAGCAGCATCCGACTAGCGGGAGGCCCTACAGATACGCAGTATTTT

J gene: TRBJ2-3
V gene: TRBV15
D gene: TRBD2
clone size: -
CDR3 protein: CATSRDRASGGRGDTQYF
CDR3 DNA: TGTGCCACCAGCAGAGATCGGGCTAGCGGGGGTAGGGGAGATACGCAGTATTTT

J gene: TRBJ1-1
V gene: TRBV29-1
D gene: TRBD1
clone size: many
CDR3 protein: CSATGQGGTEAFF
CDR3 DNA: TGCAGCGCAACTGGACAGGGGGGCACTGAAGCTTTCTTT

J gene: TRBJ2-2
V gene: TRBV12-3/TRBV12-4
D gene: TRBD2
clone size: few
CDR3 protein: CASTTTSAITRGGELFF
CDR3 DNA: TGTGCCAGCACCACGACTAGCGCGATCACTAGGGGCGGGGAGCTGTTTTTT

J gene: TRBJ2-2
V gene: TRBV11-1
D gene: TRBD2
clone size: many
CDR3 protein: CASSLDRWREASGTNTGELFF
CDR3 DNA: TGTGCCAGCAGCTTAGATCGCTGGCGGGAGGCCTCCGGAACTAACACCGGGGAGCTGTTTTTT

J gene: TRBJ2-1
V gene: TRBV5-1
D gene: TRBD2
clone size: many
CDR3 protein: CASSLVLAGGRNEQFF
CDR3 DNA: TGCGCCAGCAGCTTGGTATTAGCGGGGGGTAGGAATGAGCAGTTCTTC

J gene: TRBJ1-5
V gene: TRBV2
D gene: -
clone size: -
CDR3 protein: CASSGGQGRNQPQHF
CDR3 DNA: TGTGCCAGCAGTGGAGGGCAGGGGCGAAATCAGCCCCAGCATTTT

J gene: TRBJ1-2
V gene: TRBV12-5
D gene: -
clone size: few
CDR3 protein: CASGLSGNYGYTF
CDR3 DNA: TGTGCTAGTGGTTTATCAGGGAACTATGGCTACACCTTC

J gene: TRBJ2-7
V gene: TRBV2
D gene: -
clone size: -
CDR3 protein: CASSVEKLGYEQYF
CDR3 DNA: TGTGCCAGCAGTGTGGAGAAGCTAGGCTACGAGCAGTACTTC

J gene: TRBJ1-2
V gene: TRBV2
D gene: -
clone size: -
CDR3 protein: CASSEDSRLWGYTF
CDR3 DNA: TGTGCCAGCAGTGAGGACAGTCGTCTATGGGGCTACACCTTC

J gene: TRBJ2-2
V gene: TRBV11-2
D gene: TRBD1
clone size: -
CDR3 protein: CASSLDGTGIVGELFF
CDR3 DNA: TGTGCCAGCAGCTTAGATGGGACAGGGATAGTCGGGGAGCTGTTTTTT

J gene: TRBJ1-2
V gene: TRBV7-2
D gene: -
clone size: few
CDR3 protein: CASALMGARGYTF
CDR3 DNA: TGTGCCAGCGCCCTGATGGGGGCAAGGGGCTACACCTTC

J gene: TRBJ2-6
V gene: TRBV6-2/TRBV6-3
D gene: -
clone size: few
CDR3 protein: CASLRSGANVLTF
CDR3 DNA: TGTGCCAGCTTGCGCTCTGGGGCCAACGTCCTGACTTTC

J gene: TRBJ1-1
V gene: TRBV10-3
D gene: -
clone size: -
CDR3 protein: CATMGQNGNTEAFF
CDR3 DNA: TGTGCCACTATGGGGCAGAACGGTAACACTGAAGCTTTCTTT

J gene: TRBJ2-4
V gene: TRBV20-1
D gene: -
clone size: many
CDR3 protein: CSARANRDVNIQYF
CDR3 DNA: TGCAGTGCTAGAGCTAACCGGGACGTAAACATTCAGTACTTC

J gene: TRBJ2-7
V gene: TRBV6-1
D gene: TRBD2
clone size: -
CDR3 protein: CASSRQAGVTTYF
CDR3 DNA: TGTGCCAGCAGCCGACAAGCGGGGGTAACCACGTACTTC

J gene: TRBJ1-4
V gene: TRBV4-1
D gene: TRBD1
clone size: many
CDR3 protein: CASSQVGDRERANEKLFF
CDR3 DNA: TGCGCCAGCAGCCAAGTTGGGGACAGGGAGCGGGCTAATGAAAAACTGTTTTTT

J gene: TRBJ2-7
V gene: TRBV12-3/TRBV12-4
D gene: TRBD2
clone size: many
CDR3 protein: CASSLNWREGEQYF
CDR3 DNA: TGTGCCAGCAGTTTAAACTGGCGGGAGGGCGAGCAGTACTTC